A selection of T cell receptor beta chains follows, all from one sample in a study of identifying expanded T cells in peripheral blood. Assay: immunoSEQ multiplex PCR; the TCRdb copy retains only in-frame clones and omits some. The repertoire includes around 82,000 clones, 80% to 85% of them detected once, and roughly a fifth sits in the top ten. Sequencing was carried out using blood. These receptors were collected from a person aged 18 to 75 in good health. Both conserved end residues are part of each CDR3. Each record gives: clone size, J gene, V gene, D gene, CDR3 DNA, CDR3 protein. The D gene is left open where the match is weak. The size field is filled for only some rows; it gives once, few, many or a size class.

NA	TRBJ2-7	TRBV5-6	NA	TGTGCCAGCAGCTTCGACTACGAGCAGTACTTC	CASSFDYEQYF
NA	TRBJ2-5	TRBV5-4	TRBD2	TGTGCCAGCAGCTTAGGGACTAGTAGAGGCGGAGAGACCCAGTACTTC	CASSLGTSRGGETQYF
NA	TRBJ1-1	TRBV28	NA	TGTGCCAGCAGGCCCGCTAACACTGAAGCTTTCTTT	CASRPANTEAFF
NA	TRBJ2-7	TRBV7-8	NA	TGTGCCAGCAGCTTAGCGAGGAGGGAACTCTACGAGCAGTACTTC	CASSLARRELYEQYF
NA	TRBJ2-3	TRBV19	NA	TGTGCCAGTAGTACGAAGACTTCTACCACAGATACGCAGTATTTT	CASSTKTSTTDTQYF
NA	TRBJ1-2	TRBV15	TRBD1	TGTGCCACCAGCAGAGATTTTGGGACAGGGACTAACTATGGCTACACCTTC	CATSRDFGTGTNYGYTF
NA	TRBJ2-1	TRBV5-1	TRBD2	TGCGCCAGCAGCCAAAGTAGCGGGAGGGCCCCCAATGAGCAGTTCTTC	CASSQSSGRAPNEQFF
NA	TRBJ1-2	TRBV4-1	NA	TGCGCCAGCAGCCACCCGGACGGAACCTATGGCTACACCTTC	CASSHPDGTYGYTF
NA	TRBJ2-2	TRBV5-1	TRBD1	TGCGCCAGCAGCAGGTCTACAGGGGAACCCGGGGAGCTGTTTTTT	CASSRSTGEPGELFF
once	TRBJ2-3	TRBV5-8	NA	TGTGCCAGCAGCTTGGCTGGTCGACGAATTCGCACAGATACGCAGTATTTT	CASSLAGRRIRTDTQYF
NA	TRBJ2-7	TRBV29-1	NA	TGCAGCGTTGGCTTTAGTCGTTACGAGCAGTACTTC	CSVGFSRYEQYF
NA	TRBJ2-6	TRBV29-1	NA	TGCAGCGTTGTCGGGATCTCTGGGGCCAACGTCCTGACTTTC	CSVVGISGANVLTF
NA	TRBJ1-4	TRBV14	NA	TGTGCCAGCAGCCAAGGTTCGGTTCGGGAAAAACTGTTTTTT	CASSQGSVREKLFF
NA	TRBJ2-5	TRBV30	TRBD1	TGTGCCTGGAGTGTTCCGGGACAGGGGGTCCAAGAGACCCAGTACTTC	CAWSVPGQGVQETQYF
NA	TRBJ1-5	TRBV19	NA	TGTGCCAGTGGTTCTAGGACAAACGTACAGCCCCAGCATTTT	CASGSRTNVQPQHF
NA	TRBJ2-2	TRBV28	NA	TGTGCCAGCAGTTCGGGACTTTTCACCGGGGAGCTGTTTTTT	CASSSGLFTGELFF
NA	TRBJ2-7	TRBV19	NA	TGTGCCAGTAGTCCGGGACTCCCGACCGAGCAGTACTTC	CASSPGLPTEQYF
NA	TRBJ1-1	TRBV27	TRBD1	TGTGCCAGCAGTTTGGGGCAGGGGGTGACTGAAGCTTTCTTT	CASSLGQGVTEAFF
NA	TRBJ1-2	TRBV10-1	TRBD1	TGCGCCAGCAGTGAGAGGCCCCCACCCGGGACAGCTAACTATGGCTACACCTTC	CASSERPPPGTANYGYTF
NA	TRBJ2-5	TRBV9	TRBD1	TGTGCCAGCAGCGCTGGGGGACAGATAAAAGAGACCCAGTACTTC	CASSAGGQIKETQYF
NA	TRBJ1-5	TRBV6-6	NA	TGTGCCAGCGAAGGACAACTTAGCAATCAGCCCCAGCATTTT	CASEGQLSNQPQHF
NA	TRBJ1-4	TRBV7-2	NA	TGTGCCAGCAGCCGGGAACCTAATGAAAAACTGTTTTTT	CASSREPNEKLFF
NA	TRBJ2-3	TRBV10-3	NA	TGTGCCATCAGTGAAGGACGGCTAACAGATACGCAGTATTTT	CAISEGRLTDTQYF
NA	TRBJ1-2	TRBV7-6	TRBD1	TGTGCCAGCAGACAAAGGGGGCGGGGAGGCTATGGCTACACCTTC	CASRQRGRGGYGYTF
once	TRBJ2-7	TRBV7-6	TRBD1	TGTGCCAGCAGCTTAGTTGGGGACAGGGGCGACGAGCAGTACTTC	CASSLVGDRGDEQYF
once	TRBJ2-3	TRBV4-2	NA	TGTGCCAGCAGCCAGAGGCTAGCCGGAGGGGGCACAGATACGCAGTATTTT	CASSQRLAGGGTDTQYF
few	TRBJ1-1	TRBV30	NA	TGTGCCTGGATGGCAGGCGAAATGGCTGAAGCTTTCTTT	CAWMAGEMAEAFF
NA	TRBJ2-1	TRBV29-1	NA	TGCAGCGATAAAGGTCGGGGACTCAATGAGCAGTTCTTC	CSDKGRGLNEQFF
NA	TRBJ1-2	TRBV23-1	TRBD1	TGCGCCAGCAGTCGACAGGGAATGGTTAACTATGGCTACACCTTC	CASSRQGMVNYGYTF
once	TRBJ1-1	TRBV28	NA	TGTGCCAGCATCGGCAGGGAGAACACTGAAGCTTTCTTT	CASIGRENTEAFF
NA	TRBJ2-1	TRBV12-5	TRBD1	TGTGCTAGTGGAACTACCGGGACAGGGGCCTACAATGAGCAGTTCTTC	CASGTTGTGAYNEQFF
NA	TRBJ2-3	TRBV30	TRBD2	TGTGCCTGGGACCGGGGACTAGCGGGACTGGATACGCAGTATTTT	CAWDRGLAGLDTQYF
NA	TRBJ2-4	TRBV11-3	NA	TGTGCCAGCAGCTTAGTGGAACGGGACATTCAGTACTTC	CASSLVERDIQYF
once	TRBJ2-1	TRBV4-2	NA	TGTGCCAGCAGCCGGCTTCGGGAGTCTGAGCAGTTCTTC	CASSRLRESEQFF
once	TRBJ2-7	TRBV6-1	TRBD2	TGTGCCAGCAGTGAACTAGCGGGGAACTACGAGCAGTACTTC	CASSELAGNYEQYF
few	TRBJ2-5	TRBV5-6	TRBD2	TGTGCCAGCAGCATTCGACCGGGACTAGCGGGAGAGACCCAGTACTTC	CASSIRPGLAGETQYF
few	TRBJ2-3	TRBV28	NA	TGTGCCAGCAGTTTACGAGGGACACGCGCCACAGATACGCAGTATTTT	CASSLRGTRATDTQYF
NA	TRBJ2-7	TRBV7-7	NA	TGTGCTAGCAGCTCATTCACTACAGGGATCATGTCCTACGAGCAGTACTTC	CASSSFTTGIMSYEQYF
NA	TRBJ1-2	TRBV7-6	TRBD1	TGTGCCAGCAGCTTAGTCCCGGGACAGGGGGTGAACTATGGCTACACCTTC	CASSLVPGQGVNYGYTF
many	TRBJ1-2	TRBV5-4	TRBD1	TGTGCCAGCAGCTTGGCAGGGGGATATGGCTACACCTTC	CASSLAGGYGYTF
once	TRBJ1-3	TRBV18	TRBD1	TGTGCCAGCTCACCACGAGCGGACAGGGAAAGTATTGTACGAAACACCATATATTTT	CASSPRADRESIVRNTIYF
NA	TRBJ2-7	TRBV28	TRBD1	TGTGCCAGCAGTTTCTTGGGACAGGACTACGAGCAGTACTTC	CASSFLGQDYEQYF
NA	TRBJ2-1	TRBV15	TRBD2	TGTGCCACCAGCAGAGAACTAGCGGGAGCGATTGAGCAGTTCTTC	CATSRELAGAIEQFF
NA	TRBJ2-1	TRBV27	NA	TGTGCCAGCAGCTCCCGACGGGGAAAGCAGTTCTTC	CASSSRRGKQFF
NA	TRBJ2-3	TRBV7-2	TRBD2	TGTGCCAGCAGCTTAGGGCGGGAGGGCCCCGCAGATACGCAGTATTTT	CASSLGREGPADTQYF
NA	TRBJ1-1	TRBV27	NA	TGTGCCAGCAGTTTCAGTCGGGGGATGAACACTGAAGCTTTCTTT	CASSFSRGMNTEAFF
once	TRBJ2-3	TRBV7-3	NA	TGTGCCAGCAGCCCAAAGGGGGGTACCAAATCTCTCACGCAGTATTTT	CASSPKGGTKSLTQYF
NA	TRBJ2-7	TRBV4-2	TRBD2	TGTGCCAGCAGCCAAGAACGACCCGGACTAGCGGCCTACGAGCAGTACTTC	CASSQERPGLAAYEQYF
NA	TRBJ2-6	TRBV7-9	TRBD1	TGTGCCAGCGTTCAGGGGGCCCCTCAGAGTGGGGCCAACGTCCTGACTTTC	CASVQGAPQSGANVLTF
NA	TRBJ2-7	TRBV2	TRBD1	TGTGCCAGCAAAAGACAGGGCTTATACTACGAGCAGTACTTC	CASKRQGLYYEQYF
NA	TRBJ1-2	TRBV2	NA	TGTGCCAGCAGTGAATCAGGAGTCTATGGCTACACCTTC	CASSESGVYGYTF
NA	TRBJ2-1	TRBV6-1	TRBD1	TGTGCCAGCAGACAAACCGGGACAGGATACAATGAGCAGTTCTTC	CASRQTGTGYNEQFF
NA	TRBJ2-7	TRBV18	TRBD1	TGTGCCAGCTCACCGGGACAGGCTAGAGAGCAGTACTTC	CASSPGQAREQYF
few	TRBJ2-7	TRBV7-6	TRBD2	TGTGCCAGCAGCTCCCCCTTTAGAGGAGCGGGAGCTTACGAGCAGTACTTC	CASSSPFRGAGAYEQYF
NA	TRBJ1-4	TRBV4-1	NA	TGCGCCAGCAGCCAAGATGGCCGGGGCCCTAATGAAAAACTGTTTTTT	CASSQDGRGPNEKLFF